The 19 T cell receptor beta chains below all came from one sample that was sequenced in a study of T cells in Graves' hyperthyroidism and ophthalmopathy. The CDR3 regions of TCR beta were amplified from RNA transcripts. First-round RT-PCR with HTBI primers amplified the TCR CDR3 region. TCRdb re-called the multiplex PCR reads with MiXCR, one entry per CDR3 protein. This sample has about 420,000 distinct CDR3 sequences; approximately 15% occur once, and the top ten carry 5% to 6%. The specimen sequenced was blood. All receptors derive from a woman aged 18-29 years with Graves' hyperthyroidism.

This clonotype was counted at least ten times. The chain is built from TRBV2 and TRBJ1-2; D unclear. The CDR3 extends over 12 amino acids. Trimming pared 6 bases from V and 4 bases from J, leaving 9 bases between. CDR1 SNHLY and CDR2 FYNNEI come from the germline V gene. This chain's CDR3 is CASSEVIYGYTF. Here the CDR3 DNA reads TGTGCCAGCAGCGAGGTTATCTATGGCTACACCTTC.

In its sample, this clonotype was seen a few times. The chain recombines TRBV5-6 with TRBJ1-6; D not certain. The CDR3 has 12 residues. Per the germline V gene, CDR1 is SGHDT and CDR2 is YYEEEE. Trimming took off 1 base at V and 8 bases at J, with 4 bases between the two ends. CDR3 sequence reads: CASSLRDSPLHF. The DNA for the CDR3 is TGTGCCAGCAGCTTGCGCGATTCACCCCTCCACTTT.

This clonotype was seen at least ten times. DNA for the CDR3: TGTGCCAGCAGTGGGACGCGGGTGAACACTGAAGCTTTCTTT. As protein: CASSGTRVNTEAFF. The chain joins TRBV6-1 to TRBJ1-1; D unclear. CDR1 is MNHNS, CDR2 SASEGT, per germline. The CDR3 is made up of 14 amino acids. V gave up 4 bases and J gave up 0 bases, with 9 bases separating them.

This clonotype was picked up a small number of times. The rearrangement joins TRBV11-2 to TRBJ1-1, with 8 bases identical to TRBD1. This CDR3 has 14 amino acids. The J segment lost 4 bases and the V segment lost 5 bases, leaving 6 bases of the junction unmatched. The germline V gene encodes CDR1 SGHAT and CDR2 FQNNGV. The CDR3, as DNA: TGTGCCAGCAGCCTACAGGGGGGGTCCACTGAAGCTTTCTTT. Encoded protein: CASSLQGGSTEAFF.

This clonotype appeared a few times. The chain carries TRBV5-8 and TRBJ2-5; either TRBD1 or TRBD2 may fit D (5 bases each). The germline CDR1 and CDR2 sequences are SGHTS and YDEGEE. This CDR3 has 14 amino acids. V was clipped by 2 bases and J by 1 base, with 9 bases between them. The CDR3 nucleotides read TGTGCCAGCAGCTTTGGGGGATTCCAAGAGACCCAGTACTTC. This sequence encodes CASSFGGFQETQYF.

V usage is TRBV19 and J usage is TRBJ2-7; 10 nucleotides align to TRBD1. J gave up 5 bases and V 5 bases, and 9 bases lay outside the gene matches. Germline CDR1 LNHDA, CDR2 SQIVND (reference sequence). This CDR3 is built from 15 residues. The CDR3 sequence is CASSPVGDRGHEQYF. The CDR3 DNA sequence: TGTGCCAGTAGTCCTGTAGGGGACAGGGGCCACGAGCAGTACTTC.

J is TRBJ2-3 and V is TRBV4-1, with D perhaps TRBD2 (6 bases). CDR1 MGHRA and CDR2 YSYEKL come from the germline V gene. Trimming left V 3 bases short and J 2 bases short, with 27 bases between. This CDR3 comprises 20 residues. Written as DNA, the CDR3 is TGCGCCAGCAGCCATCCGATGGGACGGGGGAGGATTAGGGACACAGATACGCAGTATTTT. This encodes CASSHPMGRGRIRDTDTQYF.

The table lists this clonotype with many counts. The V gene is TRBV6-6, the J gene TRBJ2-7; 7 positions match TRBD1. CDR1 and CDR2 (germline): MNHNY, SVGAGI (reference sequence). V gave up 0 bases and J gave up 6 bases; unmatched junction bases: 14. The CDR3 is 17 residues long. The CDR3 bases are TGTGCCAGCAGTTACTCGAGACAGGGAAACTATTGGGCCGAGCAGTACTTC. This encodes CASSYSRQGNYWAEQYF.

This clonotype showed up many times. The chain employs TRBV6-1 and TRBJ2-1; TRBD2 aligns across 7 bases. Germline CDR1 is MNHNS and CDR2 is SASEGT. This CDR3 region has 16 residues. V lost 5 bases to trimming and J lost 5 bases; unmatched junction nucleotides: 12. The CDR3 DNA sequence: TGTGCCAGCAGTTATCCCCCCACCGGGAGGAACAATGAGCAGTTCTTC. It specifies CASSYPPTGRNNEQFF.

This clonotype has at least ten counts. The V gene is TRBV7-2, the J gene TRBJ2-2; 10 nucleotides match TRBD2. Germline CDR1 is SGHTA and CDR2 is FQGNSA. Losses at the gene ends were 2 bases for V and 4 bases for J; bases not matched to a gene: 1. CDR3 length: 15 residues. The DNA of the CDR3 is TGTGCCAGCAGCTTAACTAGCGGGACCACCGGGGAGCTGTTTTTT. It is translated as CASSLTSGTTGELFF.

Worth noting for this clonotype: A much larger clone is a single base away; this may be a read error. A read error is likely, as this CDR3 ends without the conserved phenylalanine or tryptophan. The rearrangement joins TRBV20-1 to TRBJ1-1, with D unresolved. V was clipped by 3 bases and J by 4 bases, with 15 bases between them. The germline gives CDR1 DFQATT, CDR2 SNEGSKA (reference sequence). The CDR3 is 14 residues long. Written as DNA, the CDR3 is TGCAGTGCTAGGTTCGACTCGGTCAGCACTGAAGCTTTCCTT. Amino acid sequence: CSARFDSVSTEAFL.

The chain is built from TRBV28 and TRBJ2-1; D might be TRBD2 (6 bases). The CDR3 covers 16 residues. Germline assignment: CDR1 MDHEN and CDR2 SYDVKM. V was trimmed by 7 bases and J by 2 bases, leaving 18 bases between them. This CDR3 is CASNKGLSSTYNEQFF. CDR3 coding DNA: TGTGCCAGCAACAAGGGACTCTCTTCTACCTACAATGAGCAGTTCTTC.

With regard to this clonotype: This may stem from a read error, because a much larger clone lies one nucleotide away. The chain couples TRBV28 to TRBJ1-2, with D maybe TRBD1 (5 bases). The CDR3 consists of 13 residues. Trimming pared 2 bases from V and 10 bases from J, leaving 14 bases between. Germline lookup yields CDR1 MDHEN and CDR2 SYDVKM. CDR3 loop: CASSLGAAGPYTF. In nucleotides, the CDR3 is TGTGCCAGCAGTTTAGGGGCAGCCGGACCCTACACCTTC.

The chain is built from TRBV28 and TRBJ2-6; 9 bases are shared with TRBD1. Germline V gives CDR1 MDHEN, CDR2 SYDVKM. CDR3 length: 21 amino acids. V was pared by 7 bases and J by 0 bases, with 19 bases of the junction left unmatched. CDR3 nucleotide sequence: TGTGCCAGCACCCTCAGGGGACAGGGTGGCCGGTGGGCCTCTGGGGCCAACGTCCTGACTTTC. Translated: CASTLRGQGGRWASGANVLTF.

The chain links TRBV4-3 to TRBJ1-1, with 8 bases fitting TRBD1. Germline trimming cut 0 bases from V and 2 bases from J; bases unmatched to any gene: 5. The CDR3 runs 16 residues. Per germline, CDR1 LGHNA and CDR2 YSLEER. DNA of the CDR3: TGCGCCAGCAGCCAAGAGTCCGGACAGGGAAACACTGAAGCTTTCTTT. Its translation is CASSQESGQGNTEAFF.

This clonotype was recorded at least ten times. The chain joins TRBV27 to TRBJ2-3, with D unresolved. Germline CDR1 MNHEY, CDR2 SMNVEV (reference sequence). Deletions cut 8 bases from V and 2 bases from J, with 5 bases between. The CDR3 has 11 amino acids. The CDR3 reads CASYHTDTQYF. The CDR3 bases are TGTGCCAGCTACCACACAGATACGCAGTATTTT.

This clonotype was observed many times. This chain joins TRBV7-9 and TRBJ2-3; D might be TRBD1 (5 bases). The CDR3 spans 16 residues. Deletions cut 3 bases from V and 2 bases from J, with 15 bases between. Germline loops: CDR1 SEHNR, CDR2 FQNEAQ (reference sequence). The CDR3 reads CASSLVGAGPTDTQYF. DNA for the CDR3: TGTGCCAGCAGCTTGGTTGGGGCAGGCCCCACAGATACGCAGTATTTT.

There are a few counts of this clonotype. With a much larger clone just one base away, this may be a read error. The chain has TRBV6-2 or TRBV6-3 and TRBJ2-1, with D perhaps assigned TRBD1 or TRBD2 (6 bases each). Germline lookup yields CDR1 MNHEY and CDR2 SVGEGT. This CDR3 comprises 14 residues. The V end lost 10 bases, the J end lost 6 bases, and 19 bases lay between the germline ends. Here the CDR3 DNA reads TGTGCCATCTCGGGGGCCATGTGGTGCAATGAGCAGTTCTTC. Its translation is CAISGAMWCNEQFF.

This clonotype was seen at least ten times. CDR3 nucleotides: TGTGCCAGCAGCCCTCTAGCTAGCGGGAGGCCCTACGAGCAGTACTTC. As protein: CASSPLASGRPYEQYF. V gene TRBV27 combines with J gene TRBJ2-7, with 11 bases lining up with TRBD2. J gave up 2 bases and V 6 bases, and 9 bases lay outside the gene matches. CDR1 is MNHEY, CDR2 SMNVEV, per germline (reference sequence). The CDR3 covers 16 residues.